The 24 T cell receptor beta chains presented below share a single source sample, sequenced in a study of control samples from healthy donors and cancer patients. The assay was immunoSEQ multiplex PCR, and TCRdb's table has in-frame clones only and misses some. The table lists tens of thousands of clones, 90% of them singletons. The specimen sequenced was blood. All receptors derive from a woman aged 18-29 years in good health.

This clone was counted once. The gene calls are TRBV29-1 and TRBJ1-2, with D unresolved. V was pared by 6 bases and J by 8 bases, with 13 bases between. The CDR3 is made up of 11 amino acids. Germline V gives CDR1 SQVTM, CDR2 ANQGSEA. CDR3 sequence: CSVEQSWGYTF. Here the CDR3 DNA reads TGCAGCGTGGAACAGAGCTGGGGCTACACCTTC.

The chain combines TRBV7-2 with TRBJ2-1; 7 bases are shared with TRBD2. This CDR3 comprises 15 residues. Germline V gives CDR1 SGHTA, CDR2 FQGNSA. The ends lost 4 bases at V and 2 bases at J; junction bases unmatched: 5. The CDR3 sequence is CASSSDGRAYNEQFF. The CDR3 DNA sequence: TGTGCCAGCAGCTCCGATGGGAGGGCCTACAATGAGCAGTTCTTC.

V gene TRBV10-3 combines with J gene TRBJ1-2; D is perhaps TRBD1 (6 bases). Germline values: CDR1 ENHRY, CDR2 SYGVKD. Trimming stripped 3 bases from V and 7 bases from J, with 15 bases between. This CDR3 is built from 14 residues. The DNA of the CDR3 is TGTGCCATCAGTGATCGGGACATTACGGGTGGCTACACCTTC. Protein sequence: CAISDRDITGGYTF.

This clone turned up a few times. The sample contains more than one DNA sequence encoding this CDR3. CDR3 coding DNA: TGTGCCAGCAGCTTCCGGGACAGGGGAACAGATACGCAGTATTTT. This encodes CASSFRDRGTDTQYF. This chain uses TRBV13 with TRBJ2-3; the match to TRBD1 covers 10 bases. Germline V CDR1 and CDR2: PRHDT, FYEKMQ (reference sequence). This CDR3 comprises 15 residues. With V trimmed by 3 bases and J by 3 bases, 3 bases remained unmatched.

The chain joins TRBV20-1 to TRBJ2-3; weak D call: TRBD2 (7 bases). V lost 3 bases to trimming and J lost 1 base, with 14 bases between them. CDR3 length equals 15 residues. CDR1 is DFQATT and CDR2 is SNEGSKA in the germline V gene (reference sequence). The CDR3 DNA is TGCAGTGCTAGTGGGGGGGCGGGGGGCACAGATACGCAGTATTTT. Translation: CSASGGAGGTDTQYF.

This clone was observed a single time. The CDR3 region has the DNA TGTGCCACCAGTGATCGACAGGGGGGATTTGGAGATACGCAGTATTTT. Amino acids: CATSDRQGGFGDTQYF. The chain carries TRBV24-1 and TRBJ2-3; 9 bases line up with TRBD1. Trimming cost V 3 bases and J 5 bases; bases outside gene matches: 8. The CDR3 length is 16 residues. The germline V gene has CDR1 KGHDR and CDR2 SFDVKD.

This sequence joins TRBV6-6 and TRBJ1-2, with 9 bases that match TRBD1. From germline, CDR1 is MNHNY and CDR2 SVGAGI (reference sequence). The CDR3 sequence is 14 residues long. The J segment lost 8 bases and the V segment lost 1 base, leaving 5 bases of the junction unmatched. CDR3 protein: CASSYWDRVGGYTF. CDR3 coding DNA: TGTGCCAGCAGTTACTGGGACAGGGTCGGGGGCTACACCTTC.

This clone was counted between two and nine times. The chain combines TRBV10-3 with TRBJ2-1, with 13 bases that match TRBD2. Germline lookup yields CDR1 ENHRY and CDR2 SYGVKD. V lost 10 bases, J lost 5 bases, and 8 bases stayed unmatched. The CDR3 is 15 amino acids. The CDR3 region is CATSGTSGEDNEQFF. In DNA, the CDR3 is TGTGCCACCTCCGGGACTAGCGGGGAAGACAATGAGCAGTTCTTC.

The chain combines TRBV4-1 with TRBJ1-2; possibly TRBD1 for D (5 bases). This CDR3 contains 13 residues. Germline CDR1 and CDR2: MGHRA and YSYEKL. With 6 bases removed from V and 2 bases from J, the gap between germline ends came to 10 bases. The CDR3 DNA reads TGCGCCAGCAGTCCGACAGTGAACTATGGCTACACCTTC. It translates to CASSPTVNYGYTF.

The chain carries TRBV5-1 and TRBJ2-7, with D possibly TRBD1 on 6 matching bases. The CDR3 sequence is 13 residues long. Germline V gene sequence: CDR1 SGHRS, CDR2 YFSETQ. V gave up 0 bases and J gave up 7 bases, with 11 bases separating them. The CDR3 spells CASSLGAGTEQYF. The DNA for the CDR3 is TGCGCCAGCAGCTTGGGAGCCGGGACAGAGCAGTACTTC.

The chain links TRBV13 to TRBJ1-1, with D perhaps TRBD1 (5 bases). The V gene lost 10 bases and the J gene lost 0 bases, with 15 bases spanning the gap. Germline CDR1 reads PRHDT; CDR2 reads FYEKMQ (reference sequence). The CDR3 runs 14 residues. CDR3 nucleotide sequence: TGTGCCACCCACCTAAGGGGCATGAACACTGAAGCTTTCTTT. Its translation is CATHLRGMNTEAFF.

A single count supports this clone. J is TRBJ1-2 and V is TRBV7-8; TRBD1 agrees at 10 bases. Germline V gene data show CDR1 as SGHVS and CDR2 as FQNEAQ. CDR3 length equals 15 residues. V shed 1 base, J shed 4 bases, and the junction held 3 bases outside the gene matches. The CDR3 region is CASSLVGQGSYGYTF. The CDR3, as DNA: TGTGCCAGCAGCTTAGTGGGACAGGGGTCCTATGGCTACACCTTC. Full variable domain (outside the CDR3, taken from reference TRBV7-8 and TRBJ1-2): GAGVSQSPRYKVAKRGQDVALRCDPISGHVSLFWYQQALGQGPEFLTYFQNEAQLDKSGLPSDRFFAERPEGSVSTLKIQRTQQEDSAVYLCASSLVGQGSYGYTFGSGTRLTVV.

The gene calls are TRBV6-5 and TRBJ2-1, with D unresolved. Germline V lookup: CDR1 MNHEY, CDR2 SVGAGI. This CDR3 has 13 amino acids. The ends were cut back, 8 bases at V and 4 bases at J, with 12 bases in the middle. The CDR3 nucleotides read TGTGCCAGCCCGGGTAACACGTACAATGAGCAGTTCTTC. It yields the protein CASPGNTYNEQFF.

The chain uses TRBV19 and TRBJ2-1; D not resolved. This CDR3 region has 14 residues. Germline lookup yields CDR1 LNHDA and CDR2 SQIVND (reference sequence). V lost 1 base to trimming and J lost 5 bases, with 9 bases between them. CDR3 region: CASSIVVGDNEQFF. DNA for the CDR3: TGTGCCAGTAGTATAGTAGTTGGAGACAATGAGCAGTTCTTC.

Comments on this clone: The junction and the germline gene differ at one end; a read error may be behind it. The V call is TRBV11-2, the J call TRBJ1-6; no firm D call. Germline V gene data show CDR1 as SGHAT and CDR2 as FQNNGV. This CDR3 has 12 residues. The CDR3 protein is CASSSDNSPLHF. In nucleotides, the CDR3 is TGTGCCAGCAGCTCCGATAATTCACCCCTCCACTTT.

CDR3 in amino acids: CSVGGGLRDNEQFF. CDR3 DNA sequence: TGCAGCGTCGGAGGTGGACTTCGGGACAATGAGCAGTTCTTC. V and J are TRBV29-1 and TRBJ2-1, with D perhaps TRBD2 (5 bases). This CDR3 region has 14 residues. Germline V gene lookup returns CDR1 SQVTM and CDR2 ANQGSEA. Trimming stripped 6 bases from V and 5 bases from J, with 17 bases between.

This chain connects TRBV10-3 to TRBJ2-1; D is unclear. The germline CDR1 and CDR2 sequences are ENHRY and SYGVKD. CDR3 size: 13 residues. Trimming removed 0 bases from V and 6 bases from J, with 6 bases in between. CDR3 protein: CAISESNSNEQFF. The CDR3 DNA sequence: TGTGCCATCAGTGAGTCAAACAGCAATGAGCAGTTCTTC.

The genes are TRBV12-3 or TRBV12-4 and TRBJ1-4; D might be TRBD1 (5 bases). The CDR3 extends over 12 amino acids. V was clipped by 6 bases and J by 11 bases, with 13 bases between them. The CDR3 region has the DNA TGTGCCAGCAGCCCTTATGAGGGGAAACTGTTTTTT. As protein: CASSPYEGKLFF.

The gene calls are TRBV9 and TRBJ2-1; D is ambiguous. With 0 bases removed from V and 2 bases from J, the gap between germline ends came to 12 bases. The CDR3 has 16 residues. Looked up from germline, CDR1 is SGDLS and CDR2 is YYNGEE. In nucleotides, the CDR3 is TGTGCCAGCAGCGTAGACCGGATCCATACCTACAATGAGCAGTTCTTC. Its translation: CASSVDRIHTYNEQFF.

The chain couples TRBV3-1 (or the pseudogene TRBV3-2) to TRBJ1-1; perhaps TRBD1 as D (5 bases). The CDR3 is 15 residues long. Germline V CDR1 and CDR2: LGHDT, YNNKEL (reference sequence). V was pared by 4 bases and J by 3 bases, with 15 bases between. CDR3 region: CASSPNFPTDTEAFF. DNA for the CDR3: TGTGCCAGCAGCCCTAATTTTCCGACAGACACTGAAGCTTTCTTT.

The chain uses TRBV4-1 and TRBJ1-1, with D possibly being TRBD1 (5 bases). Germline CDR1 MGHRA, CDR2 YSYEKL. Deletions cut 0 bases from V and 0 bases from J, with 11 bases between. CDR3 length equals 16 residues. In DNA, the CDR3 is TGCGCCAGCAGCCAAGATGGGGGATTCATGAACACTGAAGCTTTCTTT. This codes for CASSQDGGFMNTEAFF.

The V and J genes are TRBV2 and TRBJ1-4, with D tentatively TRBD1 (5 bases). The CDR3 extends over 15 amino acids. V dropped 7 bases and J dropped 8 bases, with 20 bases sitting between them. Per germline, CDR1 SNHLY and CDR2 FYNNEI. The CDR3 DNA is TGTGCCAGCACCTTACCTGGGATTCCAGGGGAAAAACTGTTTTTT. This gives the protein CASTLPGIPGEKLFF.

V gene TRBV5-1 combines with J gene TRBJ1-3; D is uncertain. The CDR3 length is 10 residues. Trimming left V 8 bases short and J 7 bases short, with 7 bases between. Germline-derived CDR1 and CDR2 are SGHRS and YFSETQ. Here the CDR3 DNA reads TGCGCCAGGACGGGGAACACCATATATTTT. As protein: CARTGNTIYF. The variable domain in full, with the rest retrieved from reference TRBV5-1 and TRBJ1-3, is KAGVTQTPRYLIKTRGQQVTLSCSPISGHRSVSWYQQTPGQGLQFLFEYFSETQRNKGNFPGRFSGRQFSNSRSEMNVSTLELGDSALYLCARTGNTIYFGEGSWLTVV.

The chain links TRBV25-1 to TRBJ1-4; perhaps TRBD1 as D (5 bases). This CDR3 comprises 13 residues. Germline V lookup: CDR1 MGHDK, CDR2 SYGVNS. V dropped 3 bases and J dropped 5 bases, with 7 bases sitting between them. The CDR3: CASSDQGNEKLFF. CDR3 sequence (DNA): TGTGCCAGCAGTGACCAGGGAAATGAAAAACTGTTTTTT.